A single sample is the source of the 20 T cell receptor beta chains below, sequenced in a study of T-cell reconstitution after alpha-beta-depleted transplantation in children. The TCRbeta library incorporated unique molecular identifiers. TCRdb independently ran MiXCR on the PCR reads; one entry per CDR3 protein. The table lists about 610,000 distinct CDR3 sequences, about 10% of them singletons. The sample here was PBMCs from the stem cell graft donor, taken from the stem cell graft. These receptors were taken from a human donor who donated a stem cell graft to a child with acute myeloid leukemia.

This clonotype was recorded at least ten times. This chain links TRBV7-2 with TRBJ2-1; maybe TRBD2 (5 bases). V was pared by 5 bases and J by 9 bases, with 17 bases between. CDR3 length equals 14 residues. CDR1 SGHTA and CDR2 FQGNSA come from the germline V gene. The CDR3 DNA follows: TGTGCCAGCAGCCTCAGGAGCGGTGAGGGTGAGCAGTTCTTC. This codes for CASSLRSGEGEQFF. The full variable domain, with the rest looked up from reference TRBV7-2 and TRBJ2-1, is GAGVSQSPSNKVTEKGKDVELRCDPISGHTALYWYRQSLGQGLEFLIYFQGNSAPDKSGLPSDRFSAERTGGSVSTLTIQRTQQEDSAVYLCASSLRSGEGEQFFGPGTRLTVL.

This clonotype was seen many times. The chain is built from TRBV20-1 and TRBJ2-1; TRBD2 matches at 12 bases. Germline lookup yields CDR1 DFQATT and CDR2 SNEGSKA (reference sequence). Trimming removed 1 base from V and 7 bases from J; junction bases left unmatched: 17. CDR3 length equals 19 residues. The CDR3 DNA reads TGCAGTGCTAGAGGTCCGGGGGGCGGACTAGCGGGATTAGTAAATGAGCAGTTCTTC. This translates into CSARGPGGGLAGLVNEQFF.

This clonotype has only a few counts. This chain uses TRBV20-1 with TRBJ2-7; D possibly corresponds to TRBD1 (5 bases). The CDR3 length is 14 residues. Germline V lookup: CDR1 DFQATT, CDR2 SNEGSKA (reference sequence). V dropped 5 bases and J dropped 2 bases, with 16 bases sitting between them. The CDR3 DNA sequence: TGCAGTGCTGGGGCCACCGTTGGGACCTACGAGCAGTACTTC. Protein product: CSAGATVGTYEQYF.

This rearrangement joins TRBV27 to TRBJ2-1, with D possibly TRBD1 on 5 matching bases. Germline CDR1 MNHEY, CDR2 SMNVEV (reference sequence). Trimming removed 0 bases from V and 0 bases from J, with 15 bases in between. The CDR3 runs to 18 residues. CDR3 in DNA: TGTGCCAGCAGTTTATCCACAATAGGGGTTAACTCCTACAATGAGCAGTTCTTC. Translation: CASSLSTIGVNSYNEQFF.

This clonotype was seen a few times. The V and J genes are TRBV4-2 and TRBJ1-5; the D is unclear. The germline gives CDR1 LGHNA, CDR2 YNFKEQ. The CDR3 covers 13 residues. V lost 1 base and J 7 bases, leaving 8 bases between the germline ends. CDR3 region: CASSQVREQPQHF. The CDR3 region has the DNA TGTGCCAGCAGCCAAGTTAGGGAACAGCCCCAGCATTTT.

The chain joins TRBV12-3 or TRBV12-4 to TRBJ2-2; possibly TRBD2 for D (6 bases). The V end was cut by 7 bases, the J end by 3 bases, with 18 bases between. This CDR3 is 16 amino acids long. The CDR3 here is CASTPRRGPDTGELFF. Written as DNA, the CDR3 is TGTGCCAGCACCCCCCGGAGGGGACCTGACACCGGGGAGCTGTTTTTT.

In its sample, this clonotype was seen many times. This chain links TRBV6-5 with TRBJ2-3; D not certain. CDR3 length: 16 amino acids. Germline V gene lookup returns CDR1 MNHEY and CDR2 SVGAGI. Trimming cost V 8 bases and J 2 bases, with 20 bases left between them. CDR3 residues: CASGLYLVHPTDTQYF. For the CDR3, the DNA is TGTGCCAGCGGGCTCTATCTAGTTCATCCCACAGATACGCAGTATTTT.

This clonotype has more than one count but fewer than ten. This chain connects TRBV4-1 to TRBJ2-2, with no clear D. In germline, CDR1 is MGHRA, CDR2 YSYEKL. The CDR3 contains 17 residues. With 0 bases removed from V and 6 bases from J, the gap between germline ends came to 17 bases. CDR3 protein: CASSQDFVASWAGELFF. DNA of the CDR3: TGCGCCAGCAGCCAAGATTTTGTGGCTTCTTGGGCCGGGGAGCTGTTTTTT.

This clonotype has at least ten counts. The gene calls are TRBV28 and TRBJ1-3; D is ambiguous. V lost 4 bases and J lost 0, with 10 bases in between. CDR3 length equals 15 residues. Germline V CDR1 and CDR2: MDHEN, SYDVKM. The CDR3 is CASSSGLVSGNTIYF. CDR3 DNA: TGTGCCAGCAGTTCCGGACTTGTCTCTGGAAACACCATATATTTT.

V usage is TRBV19 and J usage is TRBJ2-3; D is undetermined. The germline V gene encodes CDR1 LNHDA and CDR2 SQIVND (reference sequence). Trimming pared 5 bases from V and 4 bases from J, leaving 7 bases between. The CDR3 has 12 residues. The CDR3 region is CASSFHSDTQYF. The CDR3 nucleotides are TGTGCCAGTAGTTTCCACTCAGATACGCAGTATTTT.

Remarks on this clonotype: This CDR3 is missing its conserved last phenylalanine or tryptophan, likely due to a read error. The chain joins TRBV7-2 to TRBJ1-4; D remains ambiguous. The V gene lost 1 base and the J gene lost 5 bases, with 8 bases spanning the gap. The CDR3 has 14 residues. CDR1 and CDR2 (germline): SGHTA, FQGNSA. This chain's CDR3 is CASSLGLINEKLFI. The CDR3 DNA is TGTGCCAGCAGCTTAGGGCTGATCAATGAAAAACTGTTTATT.

The genes are TRBV20-1 and TRBJ2-1, with 11 bases fitting TRBD2. J lost 7 bases, V lost 1 base, and 12 bases had no gene match. The CDR3 totals 17 residues. Germline V CDR1 and CDR2: DFQATT, SNEGSKA (reference sequence). CDR3 bases: TGCAGTGCTAGAGGGACAAATCTAGCGGGAGGTTTGAATGAGCAGTTCTTC. As protein: CSARGTNLAGGLNEQFF.

The chain joins TRBV6-2 or TRBV6-3 to TRBJ2-1; weak D call: TRBD2 (5 bases). V lost 3 bases and J lost 4, with 13 bases in between. Germline V gives CDR1 MNHEY, CDR2 SVGEGT. There are 15 residues in the CDR3. The CDR3 spells CASSYTDPGYNEQFF. Here the CDR3 DNA reads TGTGCCAGCAGTTATACGGATCCGGGGTACAATGAGCAGTTCTTC.

This clonotype was detected many times. The chain links TRBV12-3 or TRBV12-4 to TRBJ2-1; the D call may be TRBD1 or TRBD2 (5 bases each). CDR3 length equals 12 residues. Trimming took off 3 bases at V and 9 bases at J, with 9 bases between the two ends. CDR3 amino acids: CASSLAGSEQFF. The CDR3 DNA reads as TGTGCCAGCAGTTTGGCAGGGAGTGAGCAGTTCTTC.

The V and J genes are TRBV18 and TRBJ1-5, with D unclear. The CDR3 is 14 amino acids. Trimming shortened V by 1 base and J by 2 bases, and 6 bases separated the two germline ends. Looked up from germline, CDR1 is KGHSH and CDR2 is LQKENI. Written as DNA, the CDR3 is TGTGCCAGCTCACCACTCAAGGGCAATCAGCCCCAGCATTTT. The encoded protein is CASSPLKGNQPQHF.

The V gene is TRBV6-2 or TRBV6-3, the J gene TRBJ2-1; weak D call: TRBD2 (5 bases). V was pared by 6 bases and J by 6 bases, with 12 bases between. From germline, CDR1 is MNHEY and CDR2 SVGEGT. The CDR3 spans 13 residues. The CDR3 DNA follows: TGTGCCAGCAGCCCGGTGACTATCAATGAGCAGTTCTTC. Its protein product is CASSPVTINEQFF.

There are many counts of this clonotype. The CDR3 DNA sequence: TGTGCCAGCAGCCCACCGGGAGTATTGACCGGGGAGCTGTTTTTT. It specifies CASSPPGVLTGELFF. V usage is TRBV9 and J usage is TRBJ2-2, with D perhaps matching TRBD2 (6 bases). Germline CDR1 SGDLS, CDR2 YYNGEE. V lost 4 bases and J 5 bases, leaving 15 bases between the germline ends. CDR3 size: 15 residues. The whole variable domain, filled in from reference TRBV9 and TRBJ2-2, reads DSGVTQTPKHLITATGQRVTLRCSPRSGDLSVYWYQQSLDQGLQFLIQYYNGEERAKGNILERFSAQQFPDLHSELNLSSLELGDSALYFCASSPPGVLTGELFFGEGSRLTVL.

This clonotype was observed a handful of times. The chain couples TRBV11-2 to TRBJ2-7, with 12 bases matching TRBD1. Trimming removed 4 bases from V and 2 bases from J; junction bases left unmatched: 9. The CDR3 totals 17 residues. The germline V gene has CDR1 SGHAT and CDR2 FQNNGV. Here the CDR3 DNA reads TGTGCCAGCAGCTCCGGGACAGGGGGCCCCACAACCTACGAGCAGTACTTC. Its translation is CASSSGTGGPTTYEQYF.

This clonotype was seen a few times. V gene TRBV7-2 combines with J gene TRBJ1-1, with 11 nucleotides matching TRBD1. The CDR3 spans 15 residues. Germline CDR1 reads SGHTA; CDR2 reads FQGNSA. V lost 5 bases and J lost 11; bases outside the gene matches: 13. This CDR3 reads CASSPDRGRGSLAFF. The CDR3 coding sequence is TGTGCCAGCAGCCCGGACAGGGGGCGCGGGAGTCTGGCTTTCTTT.

This chain joins TRBV15 and TRBJ2-5; 8 bases align to TRBD1. From germline, CDR1 is LNHNV and CDR2 YYDKDF (reference sequence). The CDR3 runs to 13 residues. The junction had 3 bases not matched to a gene; V was cut back by 3 bases and J by 6 bases. The CDR3 region is CATSRDREQTQYF. Written as DNA, the CDR3 is TGTGCCACCAGCAGGGACAGGGAACAGACCCAGTACTTC.